One and the same sample provided the 13 T cell receptor beta chains below, sequenced in a study of human T cells and chemical hapten exposure. This sample's time point: pre-sensitization, week 0. Treatment given: therapeutic diphenylcyclopropenone sensitization with weekly scalp DPC. TCRdb fed the RACE reads into MiXCR, producing one record per CDR3 protein. This sample yields about 350,000 distinct CDR3 sequences, of which 4.5% to 5.5% are seen a single time; about 8.7% belongs to the top ten. Sequencing was performed on whole blood, taken in connection with sensitization to the hapten diphenylcyclopropenone (DPC). All receptors derive from a woman under 30 with alopecia areata. Some clones in this sample may be carry-over from other donors' samples.

This clonotype was detected only a few times. The rearrangement links TRBV10-3 to TRBJ2-1; 12 nucleotides align to TRBD2. CDR1 and CDR2 from the germline V gene are ENHRY and SYGVKD. The CDR3 loop spans 15 amino acids. V gave up 4 bases and J gave up 6 bases; unmatched junction bases: 4. The CDR3 nucleotides read TGTGCCATCAGTGTAACTAGCGGGGGGCCCAATGAGCAGTTCTTC. It yields the protein CAISVTSGGPNEQFF.

In its sample, this clonotype was seen a few times. This sequence joins TRBV18 and TRBJ1-5; D gene unclear. The CDR3 has 16 amino acids. The germline V gene encodes CDR1 KGHSH and CDR2 LQKENI. Trimming left V 6 bases short and J 1 base short, with 16 bases between. The CDR3 loop reads CASSASPPGSNQPQHF. The CDR3 nucleotides read TGTGCCAGCTCCGCCTCGCCACCGGGAAGCAATCAGCCCCAGCATTTT.

In its sample, this clonotype was seen a few times. V is TRBV6-2 or TRBV6-3 and J is TRBJ1-1; D is uncertain. The germline V and J ends were trimmed by 8 bases and 6 bases, with 13 bases remaining between them. Germline V gives CDR1 MNHEY, CDR2 SVGEGT. The CDR3 spans 12 residues. The CDR3 spells CASLNRISEAFF. The CDR3 nucleotides read TGTGCCAGCCTAAACCGTATCTCTGAAGCTTTCTTT.

The chain combines TRBV27 with TRBJ1-5; 11 bases align to TRBD1. The CDR3 contains 15 residues. With 3 bases clipped from V and 5 bases from J, the junction kept 3 bases outside the gene matches. CDR1 and CDR2 from the germline V gene are MNHEY and SMNVEV (reference sequence). CDR3 nucleotides: TGTGCCAGCAGTTTTTGGGGACAGGGGGATCAGCCCCAGCATTTT. It codes for CASSFWGQGDQPQHF.

This chain links TRBV27 with TRBJ2-5; the D gene is possibly TRBD1 (6 bases). Germline V gives CDR1 MNHEY, CDR2 SMNVEV (reference sequence). Trimming cost V 6 bases and J 2 bases, with 22 bases left between them. The CDR3 has 17 amino acids. CDR3 nucleotide sequence: TGTGCCAGCAGCCCGCTACAATTCGTAGGGACACAAGAGACCCAGTACTTC. Encoded protein: CASSPLQFVGTQETQYF.

The sample holds many counts of this clonotype. The chain combines TRBV28 with TRBJ2-7; 7 bases match TRBD1. Germline V gene sequence: CDR1 MDHEN, CDR2 SYDVKM. The trim removed 3 bases at V and 2 bases at J, leaving 10 bases unmatched. The CDR3 runs 16 residues. The CDR3 spells CASSLTGYQSTYEQYF. The CDR3 nucleotides are TGTGCCAGCAGTTTGACAGGGTATCAAAGTACCTACGAGCAGTACTTC.

This clonotype was counted many times. The chain uses TRBV2 and TRBJ1-1, with D maybe TRBD1 (5 bases). Germline lookup yields CDR1 SNHLY and CDR2 FYNNEI. V was shortened by 6 bases and J by 6 bases, with 11 bases between the two germline ends. The CDR3 totals 12 residues. Written as DNA, the CDR3 is TGTGCCAGCAGGGGACTTTATGCTGAAGCTTTCTTT. Translating gives CASRGLYAEAFF. Full variable domain (rest looked up from reference TRBV2 and TRBJ1-1): EPEVTQTPSHQVTQMGQEVILRCVPISNHLYFYWYRQILGQKVEFLVSFYNNEISEKSEIFDDQFSVERPDGSNFTLKIRSTKLEDSAMYFCASRGLYAEAFFGQGTRLTVV.

This clonotype was observed many times. The chain is built from TRBV5-1 and TRBJ1-2, with D maybe TRBD1 (5 bases). Trimming cost V 4 bases and J 4 bases, with 14 bases left between them. Germline assignment: CDR1 SGHRS and CDR2 YFSETQ. The CDR3 extends over 14 amino acids. DNA for the CDR3: TGCGCCAGCAGCCCCCGCAGCGGGGCCTATGGCTACACCTTC. This gives the protein CASSPRSGAYGYTF. The complete variable domain, with remaining parts taken from reference TRBV5-1 and TRBJ1-2, reads KAGVTQTPRYLIKTRGQQVTLSCSPISGHRSVSWYQQTPGQGLQFLFEYFSETQRNKGNFPGRFSGRQFSNSRSEMNVSTLELGDSALYLCASSPRSGAYGYTFGSGTRLTVV.

The chain recombines TRBV3-1 with TRBJ1-1, with 11 bases identical to TRBD1. CDR3 length: 18 residues. The germline V gene has CDR1 LGHDT and CDR2 YNNKEL (reference sequence). The V segment lost 11 bases and the J segment 1 base; nucleotides outside the gene matches: 18. The DNA for the CDR3 is TGTGCCTCCCAGCGGACAGGGGGCGTCGAGGGGACGAACACTGAAGCTTTCTTT. It translates to CASQRTGGVEGTNTEAFF.

The V call is TRBV9, the J call TRBJ1-1; D is undetermined. This CDR3 comprises 15 residues. Per germline, CDR1 SGDLS and CDR2 YYNGEE. The V end lost 0 bases, the J end lost 3 bases, and 12 bases lay between the germline ends. CDR3 sequence (DNA): TGTGCCAGCAGCGTAGGCCCTGACGGGCACACTGAAGCTTTCTTT. This gives the protein CASSVGPDGHTEAFF.

The chain recombines TRBV29-1 with TRBJ1-1; D gene unclear. The CDR3 is made up of 14 amino acids. V gave up 4 bases and J gave up 6 bases, with 18 bases separating them. Germline V gives CDR1 SQVTM, CDR2 ANQGSEA. Here the CDR3 reads CSVGPKFKNPEAFF. DNA of the CDR3: TGCAGCGTTGGCCCAAAATTCAAGAATCCTGAAGCTTTCTTT.

V and J are TRBV18 and TRBJ1-4; D ambiguous. This CDR3 region has 13 residues. The germline V gene encodes CDR1 KGHSH and CDR2 LQKENI. Trimming took off 2 bases at V and 6 bases at J, with 7 bases between the two ends. The CDR3 DNA is TGTGCCAGCTCACCAGGGGAGGATGAAAAACTGTTTTTT. This sequence encodes CASSPGEDEKLFF.

This clonotype was counted a few times. The gene calls are TRBV6-5 and TRBJ2-7, with D maybe TRBD2 (5 bases). The V gene's germline CDR1 is MNHEY and CDR2 SVGAGI. This CDR3 has 14 amino acids. V was trimmed by 6 bases and J by 0 bases, leaving 12 bases between them. The CDR3 DNA reads TGTGCCAGCAGCCTCGGGATTTACTCCTACGAGCAGTACTTC. Protein: CASSLGIYSYEQYF.